A selection of T cell receptor beta chains follows, all from one sample in a study of T-cell reconstitution after alpha-beta-depleted transplantation in children. TCRdb processed the PCR reads anew with MiXCR; each CDR3 protein has one entry. The sample carries 600,000 to 800,000 distinct CDR3 sequences, 13% recorded once. This material consisted of PBMCs, taken before TCRalphabeta/CD19-depleted stem cell transplant. All receptors derive from a girl between 2 and 10 years old with congenital amegakaryocytic thrombocytopenia, due to receive a stem cell transplant. The CDR3 runs from the conserved cysteine through the conserved F or W. A D gene is named only where the DNA matches it firmly. The listing skips clone size in some rows; elsewhere it reads once, few, many or a size class.

v_gene: TRBV7-3; d_gene: TRBD2; j_gene: TRBJ2-1; abundance: -; CDR3aa: CASSQGTSNERFF; CDR3nt: TGTGCCAGCAGCCAAGGGACTAGCAATGAGCGGTTCTTC
v_gene: TRBV19; d_gene: TRBD2; j_gene: TRBJ2-1; abundance: -; CDR3aa: CASSLPAGRGYNEQFF; CDR3nt: TGTGCCAGTAGTTTACCAGCGGGACGGGGATACAATGAGCAGTTCTTC
v_gene: TRBV27; d_gene: -; j_gene: TRBJ1-5; abundance: -; CDR3aa: CASSPAGTHQPQHF; CDR3nt: TGTGCCAGCAGTCCCGCCGGCACCCATCAGCCCCAGCATTTT
v_gene: TRBV10-2; d_gene: TRBD2; j_gene: TRBJ2-1; abundance: many; CDR3aa: CASSESETSGRYEQFF; CDR3nt: TGCGCCAGCAGTGAGTCGGAGACTAGCGGGAGATATGAGCAGTTCTTC
v_gene: TRBV20-1; d_gene: TRBD2; j_gene: TRBJ2-5; abundance: few; CDR3aa: CSARISGRKETQYF; CDR3nt: TGCAGTGCTAGAATCAGCGGGAGAAAAGAGACCCAGTACTTC
v_gene: TRBV28; d_gene: -; j_gene: TRBJ2-5; abundance: -; CDR3aa: CASSPTLTETQYF; CDR3nt: TGTGCCAGCAGTCCTACCCTAACGGAGACCCAGTACTTC
v_gene: TRBV11-1; d_gene: TRBD2; j_gene: TRBJ2-4; abundance: -; CDR3aa: CASSLTSGRAVTKNIQYF; CDR3nt: TGTGCCAGCAGCCTGACTAGCGGGAGGGCCGTAACCAAAAACATTCAGTACTTC
v_gene: TRBV28; d_gene: -; j_gene: TRBJ1-2; abundance: -; CDR3aa: CASSLSPGGAGGYTF; CDR3nt: TGTGCCAGCAGTTTATCCCCGGGGGGCGCAGGGGGCTACACCTTC
v_gene: TRBV5-1; d_gene: -; j_gene: TRBJ2-7; abundance: -; CDR3aa: CASRAIGISYEQYF; CDR3nt: TGCGCCAGCAGAGCTATAGGGATCTCCTACGAGCAGTACTTC
v_gene: TRBV5-1; d_gene: TRBD2; j_gene: TRBJ2-7; abundance: many; CDR3aa: CASSLAGTLSTSGIYSYEQYF; CDR3nt: TGCGCCAGCAGCTTGGCAGGGACACTCTCGACTAGCGGGATTTACTCCTACGAGCAGTACTTC
v_gene: TRBV7-9; d_gene: -; j_gene: TRBJ1-1; abundance: few; CDR3aa: CASSSLDSMNTEAFF; CDR3nt: TGTGCCAGCAGCTCTCTGGACAGCATGAACACTGAAGCTTTCTTT
v_gene: TRBV6-5; d_gene: -; j_gene: TRBJ2-7; abundance: many; CDR3aa: CASSSLALPLREQYF; CDR3nt: TGTGCCAGCAGTTCCCTGGCCCTCCCTTTACGCGAGCAGTACTTC
v_gene: TRBV20-1; d_gene: TRBD2; j_gene: TRBJ2-3; abundance: few; CDR3aa: CSARGRSSGRDTDTQYF; CDR3nt: TGCAGTGCTAGAGGGCGCAGTAGCGGGAGGGATACAGATACGCAGTATTTT